This T cell receptor (beta chain) was identified during a study of blood T cell repertoires in COVID-19. At the level of the study: From T cells, B-cell-depleted T cells, or PBMCs came the material, which was cDNA or gDNA.

Seattle's enrolled individuals joined amid active infection and were then monitored longitudinally. Libraries were prepared by immunoSEQ multiplex PCR; TCRdb keeps only in-frame clonotypes and omits some of them. The sample records about 170,000 clones, approximately 85% being singletons. Per the germline V gene, CDR1 is SGDLS and CDR2 is YYNGEE. After removal of 7 bases from V and 4 bases from J, the junction contained 10 bases not matched to a gene. The CDR3 is made up of 15 amino acids. Material: peripheral blood. The sequence was collected from an elderly man with COVID-19, enrolled during active disease. This sequence joins TRBV9 and TRBJ2-5, with 10 positions matching TRBD2. The CDR3 protein is CASGYSGGIGETQYF. CDR3 sequence (DNA): TGTGCCAGCGGCTATAGCGGGGGGATTGGAGAGACCCAGTACTTC.